Shown below are 4 T cell receptor beta chains from a single sample sequenced in a study of T cell responses to AZD1222 COVID-19 vaccine. Method: immunoSEQ multiplex PCR; TCRdb's copy keeps in-frame clones and lacks some. The sample holds more than 95,000 clones, around 89% seen once. The material was peripheral blood, obtained on day 0 of AZD1222 vaccination. These receptors all stem from an adult in good health.

Only one count was recorded for this clone. The chain employs TRBV4-2 and TRBJ2-7, with D possibly TRBD2 on 6 matching bases. The CDR3 has 17 residues. Trimming shortened V by 0 bases and J by 3 bases, and 18 bases separated the two germline ends. Germline V gene data show CDR1 as LGHNA and CDR2 as YNFKEQ. The DNA of the CDR3 is TGTGCCAGCAGCCAAGAGTCTCCCGGAGGGACCCTCTACGAGCAGTACTTC. This gives the protein CASSQESPGGTLYEQYF.

This chain connects TRBV25-1 to TRBJ2-2, with D unresolved. This CDR3 is 17 amino acids long. Germline-derived CDR1 and CDR2 are MGHDK and SYGVNS. V was pared by 3 bases and J by 8 bases, with 22 bases between. The CDR3: CASSDSVGGPRRGELFF. The CDR3 nucleotides read TGTGCCAGCAGTGACTCGGTCGGCGGCCCAAGAAGGGGGGAGCTGTTTTTT.

The chain links TRBV4-1 to TRBJ1-6; 7 nucleotides agree with TRBD1. Germline-derived CDR1 and CDR2 are MGHRA and YSYEKL. The junction had 7 bases not matched to a gene; V was cut back by 2 bases and J by 9 bases. The CDR3 is made up of 15 amino acids. The DNA for the CDR3 is TGCGCCAGCAGCCAACTGACAGGGTTCGCTTCACCCCTCCACTTT. It yields the protein CASSQLTGFASPLHF.

The chain employs TRBV5-6 and TRBJ2-1; tentative D call: TRBD2 (6 bases). V was pared by 6 bases and J by 14 bases, with 18 bases between. Germline loops: CDR1 SGHDT, CDR2 YYEEEE. The CDR3 runs 12 residues. The CDR3 DNA follows: TGTGCCAGCACCTCGCCTAATCGCGGGGAGTTCTTC. Protein sequence: CASTSPNRGEFF.